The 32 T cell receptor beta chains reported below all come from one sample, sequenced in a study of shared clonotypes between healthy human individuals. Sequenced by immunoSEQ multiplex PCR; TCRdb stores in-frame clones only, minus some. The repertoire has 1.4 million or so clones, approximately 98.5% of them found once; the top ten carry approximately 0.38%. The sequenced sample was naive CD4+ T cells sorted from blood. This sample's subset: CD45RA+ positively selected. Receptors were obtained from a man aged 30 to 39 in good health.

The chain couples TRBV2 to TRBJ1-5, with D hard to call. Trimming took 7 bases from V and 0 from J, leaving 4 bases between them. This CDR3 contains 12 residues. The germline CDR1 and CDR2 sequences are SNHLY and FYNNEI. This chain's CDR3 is CASTDSNQPQHF. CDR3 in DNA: TGTGCCAGCACTGATAGCAATCAGCCCCAGCATTTT.

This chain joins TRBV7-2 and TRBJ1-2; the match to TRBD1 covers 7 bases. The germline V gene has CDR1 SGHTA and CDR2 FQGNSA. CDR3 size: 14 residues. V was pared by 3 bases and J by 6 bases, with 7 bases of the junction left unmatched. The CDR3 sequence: CASSFGQAGDGYTF. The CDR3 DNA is TGTGCCAGCAGCTTTGGACAGGCGGGCGATGGCTACACCTTC.

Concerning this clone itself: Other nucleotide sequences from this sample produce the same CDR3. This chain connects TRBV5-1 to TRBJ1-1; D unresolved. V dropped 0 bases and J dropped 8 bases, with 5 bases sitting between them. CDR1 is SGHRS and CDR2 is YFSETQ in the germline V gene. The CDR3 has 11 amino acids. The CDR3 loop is CASSLEGEAFF. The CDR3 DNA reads TGCGCCAGCAGCTTGGAGGGAGAAGCTTTCTTT.

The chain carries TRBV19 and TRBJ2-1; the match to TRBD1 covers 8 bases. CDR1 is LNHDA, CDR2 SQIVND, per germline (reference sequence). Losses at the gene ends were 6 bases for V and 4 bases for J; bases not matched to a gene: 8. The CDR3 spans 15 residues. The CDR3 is CASSLGQAIYNEQFF. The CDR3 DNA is TGTGCCAGTAGCCTGGGACAGGCGATATACAATGAGCAGTTCTTC.

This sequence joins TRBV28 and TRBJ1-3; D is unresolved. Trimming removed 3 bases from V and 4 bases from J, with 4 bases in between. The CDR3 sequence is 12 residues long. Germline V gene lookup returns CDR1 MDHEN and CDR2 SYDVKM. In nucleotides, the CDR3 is TGTGCCAGCAGTTTTGCCGGAAACACCATATATTTT. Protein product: CASSFAGNTIYF.

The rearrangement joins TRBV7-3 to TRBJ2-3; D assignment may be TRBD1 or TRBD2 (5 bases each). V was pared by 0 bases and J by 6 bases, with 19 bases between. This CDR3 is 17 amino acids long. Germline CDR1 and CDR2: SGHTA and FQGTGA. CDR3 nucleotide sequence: TGTGCCAGCAGCTTAACTGGGGCTAGCCGACATCCGGATACGCAGTATTTT. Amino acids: CASSLTGASRHPDTQYF.

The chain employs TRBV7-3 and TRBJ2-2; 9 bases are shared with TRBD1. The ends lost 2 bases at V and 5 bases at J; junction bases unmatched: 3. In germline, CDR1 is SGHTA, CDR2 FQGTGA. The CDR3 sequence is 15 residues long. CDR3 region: CASSLGTGRTGELFF. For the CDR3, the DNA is TGTGCCAGCAGCTTAGGGACAGGGCGGACCGGGGAGCTGTTTTTT.

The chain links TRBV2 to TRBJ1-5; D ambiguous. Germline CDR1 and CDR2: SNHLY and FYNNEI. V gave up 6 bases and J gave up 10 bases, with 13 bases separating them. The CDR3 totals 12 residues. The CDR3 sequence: CASSLQVKPQHF. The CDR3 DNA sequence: TGTGCCAGCAGCTTACAAGTCAAACCCCAGCATTTT.

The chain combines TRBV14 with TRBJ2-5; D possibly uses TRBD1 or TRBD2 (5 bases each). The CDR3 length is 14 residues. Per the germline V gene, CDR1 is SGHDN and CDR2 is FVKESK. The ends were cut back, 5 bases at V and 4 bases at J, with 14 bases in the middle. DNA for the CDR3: TGTGCCAGCAGCTATATGGGACGAGGAGAGACCCAGTACTTC. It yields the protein CASSYMGRGETQYF.

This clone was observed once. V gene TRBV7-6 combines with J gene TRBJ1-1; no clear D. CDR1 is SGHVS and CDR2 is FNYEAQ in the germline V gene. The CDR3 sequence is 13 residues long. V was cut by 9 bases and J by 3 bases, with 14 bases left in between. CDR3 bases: TGTGCCAGTTCGATCGGGTACGACACTGAAGCTTTCTTT. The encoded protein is CASSIGYDTEAFF.

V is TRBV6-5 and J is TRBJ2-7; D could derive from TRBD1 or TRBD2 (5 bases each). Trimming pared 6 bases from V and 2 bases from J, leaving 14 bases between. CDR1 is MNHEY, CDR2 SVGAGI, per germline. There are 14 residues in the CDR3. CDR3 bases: TGTGCCAGCAGCCCTCCGGGGCATACCTACGAGCAGTACTTC. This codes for CASSPPGHTYEQYF.

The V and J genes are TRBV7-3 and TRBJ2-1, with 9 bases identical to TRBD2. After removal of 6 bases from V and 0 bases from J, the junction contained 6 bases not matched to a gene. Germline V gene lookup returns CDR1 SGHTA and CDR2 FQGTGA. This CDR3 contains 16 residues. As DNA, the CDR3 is TGTGCCAGCAGTCGACTAGCGGCTATCTCCTACAATGAGCAGTTCTTC. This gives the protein CASSRLAAISYNEQFF.

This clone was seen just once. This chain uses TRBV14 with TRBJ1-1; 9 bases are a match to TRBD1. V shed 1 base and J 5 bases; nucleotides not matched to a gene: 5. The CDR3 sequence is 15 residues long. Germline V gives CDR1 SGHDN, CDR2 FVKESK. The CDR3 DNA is TGTGCCAGCAGCCAAGGCTGGGGACAGGGTACTGAAGCTTTCTTT. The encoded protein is CASSQGWGQGTEAFF.

CDR3 bases: TGTGCCAGCACCCGCTCGCTAACCGGGGCCCAGTACTTC. Its protein product is CASTRSLTGAQYF. This chain uses TRBV9 with TRBJ2-5, with D possibly being TRBD2 (5 bases). The CDR3 runs 13 residues. Germline CDR1 is SGDLS and CDR2 is YYNGEE. V was clipped by 6 bases and J by 9 bases, with 18 bases between them.

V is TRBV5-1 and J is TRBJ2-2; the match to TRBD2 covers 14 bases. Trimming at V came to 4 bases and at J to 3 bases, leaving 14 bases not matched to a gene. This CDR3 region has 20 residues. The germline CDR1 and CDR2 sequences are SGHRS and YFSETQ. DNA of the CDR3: TGCGCCAGCAGCCCAGTTTGGACCGGGACTAGCGGGAGTTACACCGGGGAGCTGTTTTTT. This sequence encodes CASSPVWTGTSGSYTGELFF. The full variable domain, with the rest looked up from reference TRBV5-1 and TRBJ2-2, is KAGVTQTPRYLIKTRGQQVTLSCSPISGHRSVSWYQQTPGQGLQFLFEYFSETQRNKGNFPGRFSGRQFSNSRSEMNVSTLELGDSALYLCASSPVWTGTSGSYTGELFFGEGSRLTVL.

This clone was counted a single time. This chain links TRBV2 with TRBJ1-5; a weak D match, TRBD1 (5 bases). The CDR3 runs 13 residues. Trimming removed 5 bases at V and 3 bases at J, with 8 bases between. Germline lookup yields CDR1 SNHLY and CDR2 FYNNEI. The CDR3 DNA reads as TGTGCCAGCAGTTACAGGTTCAATCAGCCCCAGCATTTT. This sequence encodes CASSYRFNQPQHF.

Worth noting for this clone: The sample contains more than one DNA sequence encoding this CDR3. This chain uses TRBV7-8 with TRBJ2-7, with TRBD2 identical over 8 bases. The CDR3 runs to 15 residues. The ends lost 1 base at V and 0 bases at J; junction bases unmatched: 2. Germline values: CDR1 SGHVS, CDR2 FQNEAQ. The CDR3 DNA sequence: TGTGCCAGCAGCTTAGTAGCGGGACCCTCCTACGAGCAGTACTTC. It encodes CASSLVAGPSYEQYF.

CDR3 region: CASSLVSSGSFPDTQYF. The CDR3, as DNA: TGCGCCAGCAGCTTGGTGTCTAGCGGGAGCTTCCCCGATACGCAGTATTTT. The chain recombines TRBV5-1 with TRBJ2-3, with 10 bases identical to TRBD2. Germline loops: CDR1 SGHRS, CDR2 YFSETQ. V shed 0 bases, J shed 6 bases, and the junction held 10 bases outside the gene matches. The CDR3 sequence is 17 residues long. The variable domain in full, completed from reference TRBV5-1 and TRBJ2-3, reads KAGVTQTPRYLIKTRGQQVTLSCSPISGHRSVSWYQQTPGQGLQFLFEYFSETQRNKGNFPGRFSGRQFSNSRSEMNVSTLELGDSALYLCASSLVSSGSFPDTQYFGPGTRLTVL.

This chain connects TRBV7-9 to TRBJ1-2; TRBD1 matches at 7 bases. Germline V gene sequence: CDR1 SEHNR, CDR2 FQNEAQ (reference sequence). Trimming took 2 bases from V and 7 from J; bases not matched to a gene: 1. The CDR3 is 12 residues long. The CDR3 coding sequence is TGTGCCAGCAGCTTACAGGGGGGTGGCTACACCTTC. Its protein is CASSLQGGGYTF.

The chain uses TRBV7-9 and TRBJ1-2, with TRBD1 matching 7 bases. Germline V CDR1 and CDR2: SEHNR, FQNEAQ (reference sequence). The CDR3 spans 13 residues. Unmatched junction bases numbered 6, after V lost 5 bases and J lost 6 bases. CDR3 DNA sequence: TGTGCCAGCAGCGCCGGGACAGCGAATGGCTACACCTTC. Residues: CASSAGTANGYTF.

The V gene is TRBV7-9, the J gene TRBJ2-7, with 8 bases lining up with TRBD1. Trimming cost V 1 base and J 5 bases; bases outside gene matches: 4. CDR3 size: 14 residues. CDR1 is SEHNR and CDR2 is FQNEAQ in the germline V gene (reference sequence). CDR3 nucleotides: TGTGCCAGCAGCTTAGTCGGGACAGGAAACGAGCAGTACTTC. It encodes CASSLVGTGNEQYF.

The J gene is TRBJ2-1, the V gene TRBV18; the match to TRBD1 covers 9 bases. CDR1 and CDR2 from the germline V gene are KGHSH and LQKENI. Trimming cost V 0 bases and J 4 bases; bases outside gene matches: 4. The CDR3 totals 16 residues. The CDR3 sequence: CASSPPGTGSYNEQFF. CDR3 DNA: TGTGCCAGCTCACCACCGGGGACAGGGTCGTACAATGAGCAGTTCTTC.

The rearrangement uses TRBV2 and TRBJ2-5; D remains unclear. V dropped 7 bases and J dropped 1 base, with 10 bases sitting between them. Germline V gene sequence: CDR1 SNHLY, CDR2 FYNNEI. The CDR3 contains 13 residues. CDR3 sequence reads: CASNSLFQETQYF. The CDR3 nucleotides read TGTGCCAGCAACAGTCTTTTCCAAGAGACCCAGTACTTC.

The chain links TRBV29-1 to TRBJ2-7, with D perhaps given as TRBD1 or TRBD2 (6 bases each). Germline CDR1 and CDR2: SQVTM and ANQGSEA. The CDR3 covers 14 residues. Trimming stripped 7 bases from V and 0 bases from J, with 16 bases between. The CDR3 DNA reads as TGCAGCGCCATTGGGGGGCCGAGCTCCTACGAGCAGTACTTC. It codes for CSAIGGPSSYEQYF.

The CDR3 nucleotides read TGCAGCGTTGGGGCTATGGTGGGAGGGGAGATCTACGAGCAGTACTTC. This encodes CSVGAMVGGEIYEQYF. The rearrangement uses TRBV29-1 and TRBJ2-7; 7 bases match TRBD2. Trimming at V came to 4 bases and at J to 3 bases, leaving 15 bases not matched to a gene. The CDR3 has 16 residues. Germline-derived CDR1 and CDR2 are SQVTM and ANQGSEA.

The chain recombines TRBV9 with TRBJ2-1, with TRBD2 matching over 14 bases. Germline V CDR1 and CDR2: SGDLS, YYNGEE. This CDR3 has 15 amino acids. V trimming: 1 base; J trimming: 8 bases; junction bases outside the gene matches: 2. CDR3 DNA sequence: TGTGCCAGCAGCGTAATGGGACTAGCGGGAGATGAGCAGTTCTTC. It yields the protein CASSVMGLAGDEQFF.

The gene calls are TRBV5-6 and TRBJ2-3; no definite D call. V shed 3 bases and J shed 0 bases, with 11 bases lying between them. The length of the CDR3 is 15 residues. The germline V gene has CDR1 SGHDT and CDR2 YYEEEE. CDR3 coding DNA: TGTGCCAGCAGCTCCACCCCGGCCAGCACAGATACGCAGTATTTT. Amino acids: CASSSTPASTDTQYF.

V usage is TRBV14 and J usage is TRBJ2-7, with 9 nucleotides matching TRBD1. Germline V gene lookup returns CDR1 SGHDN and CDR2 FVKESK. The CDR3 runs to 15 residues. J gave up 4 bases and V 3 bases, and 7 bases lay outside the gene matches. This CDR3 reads CASSHRTGAIYEQYF. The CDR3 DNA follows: TGTGCCAGCAGCCACAGGACAGGGGCTATTTACGAGCAGTACTTC. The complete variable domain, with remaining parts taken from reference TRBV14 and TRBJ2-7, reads EAGVTQFPSHSVIEKGQTVTLRCDPISGHDNLYWYRRVMGKEIKFLLHFVKESKQDESGMPNNRFLAERTGGTYSTLKVQPAELEDSGVYFCASSHRTGAIYEQYFGPGTRLTVT.

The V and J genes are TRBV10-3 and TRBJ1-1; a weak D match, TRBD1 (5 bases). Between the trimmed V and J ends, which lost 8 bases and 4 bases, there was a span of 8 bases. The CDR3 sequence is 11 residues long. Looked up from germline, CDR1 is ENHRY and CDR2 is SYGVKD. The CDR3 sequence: CAIDQGTEAFF. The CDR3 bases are TGTGCCATCGACCAGGGCACTGAAGCTTTCTTT.

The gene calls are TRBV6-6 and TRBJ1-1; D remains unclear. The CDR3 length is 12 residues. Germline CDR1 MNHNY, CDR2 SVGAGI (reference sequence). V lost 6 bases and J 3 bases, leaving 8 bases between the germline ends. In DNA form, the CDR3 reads TGTGCCAGCAGGGAGTCTCACACTGAAGCTTTCTTT. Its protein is CASRESHTEAFF.

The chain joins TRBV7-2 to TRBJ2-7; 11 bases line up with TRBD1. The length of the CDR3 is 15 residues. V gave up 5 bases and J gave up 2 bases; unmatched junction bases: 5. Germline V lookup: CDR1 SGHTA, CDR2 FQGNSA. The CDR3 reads CASSPQDRGPYEQYF. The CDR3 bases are TGTGCCAGCAGCCCCCAGGACAGGGGGCCCTACGAGCAGTACTTC.

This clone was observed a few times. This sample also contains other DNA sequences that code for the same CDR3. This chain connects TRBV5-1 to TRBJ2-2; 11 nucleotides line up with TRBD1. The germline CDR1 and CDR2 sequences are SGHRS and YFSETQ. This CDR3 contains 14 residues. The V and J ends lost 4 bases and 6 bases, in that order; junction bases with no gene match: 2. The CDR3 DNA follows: TGCGCCAGCAGCGCGGGACAGGGGGCCGGGGAGCTGTTTTTT. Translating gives CASSAGQGAGELFF.